A selection of T cell receptor beta chains follows, all from one sample in a study of shared clonotypes between healthy human individuals. The method was immunoSEQ multiplex PCR; TCRdb's version includes in-frame clones alone and lacks a portion of them. The sample has approximately 98,000 clones; roughly two thirds are singletons. The sequencing sample was made of memory CD8+ T cells sorted from blood. The receptors were gathered from a woman aged 25 to 39 in good health. Both conserved end residues are part of each CDR3. The order of the fields is D gene, J gene, clone size, V gene, CDR3 DNA, CDR3 protein. D genes are given only for firm matches. Clone size appears in some rows only: once, few, many, or a class for an expanded clone.

.	TRBJ1-5	many	TRBV2	TGTGCCAGCAGTGAGGAGGCGTTTCGCCAGCCCCAGCATTTT	CASSEEAFRQPQHF
.	TRBJ1-1	once	TRBV6-5	TGTGCCAGCAGTAACGGGCTCGGTATTGAAGCTTTCTTT	CASSNGLGIEAFF
.	TRBJ2-7	.	TRBV7-8	TGTGCCAGCAGCTGTTGTCGGACCTACGAGCAGTACTTC	CASSCCRTYEQYF
TRBD2	TRBJ2-7	.	TRBV5-5	TGTGCCAGCAGCTTGGAGAAGCCTAGCGGTACCTACGAGCAGTACTTC	CASSLEKPSGTYEQYF
TRBD2	TRBJ2-7	.	TRBV25-1	TGTGCCAGCAGTGAGCGGGGGGCCGAGCAGTACTTC	CASSERGAEQYF
.	TRBJ2-1	.	TRBV2	TGTGCCAGCAGCCATTTAATAACAGGGTCTGGCTACAATGAGCAGTTCTTC	CASSHLITGSGYNEQFF
.	TRBJ2-7	few	TRBV25-1	TGTGCCAGCAGTGCCTTCATGGAGCAGTACTTC	CASSAFMEQYF
TRBD1	TRBJ2-3	many	TRBV15	TGTGCCACCAGCAGTCCCGTGACAGGGCGTGAGGGCACAGATACGCAGTATTTT	CATSSPVTGREGTDTQYF
.	TRBJ2-7	.	TRBV7-2	TGTGCCAGCAGCTTAGACTGGTCTTATGGCTACGAGCAGTACTTC	CASSLDWSYGYEQYF
.	TRBJ1-5	.	TRBV15	TGTGCCACCAGCTCAGATGGGGTGACCAATCAGCCCCAGCATTTT	CATSSDGVTNQPQHF
TRBD2	TRBJ2-3	.	TRBV30	TGTGCCTGGAGTTTGACTAGCGGGGGGACAGATACGCAGTATTTT	CAWSLTSGGTDTQYF
.	TRBJ2-3	.	TRBV7-3	TGTGCCAGCAGCTTAGGGAGTCGCACAGATACGCAGTATTTT	CASSLGSRTDTQYF
TRBD2	TRBJ2-7	.	TRBV27	TGTGCCAGCAGCAAGCAAGGGACTAGCGGGATGAGCTACGAGCAGTACTTC	CASSKQGTSGMSYEQYF
TRBD2	TRBJ2-7	.	TRBV6-5	TGTGCCAGCAGTCCCGGGACTAGCGGCATATACGAGCAGTACTTC	CASSPGTSGIYEQYF
.	TRBJ2-7	once	TRBV11-3	TGTGCCAGCAGCGCTAGCTCCTACGAGCAGTACTTC	CASSASSYEQYF
.	TRBJ1-1	.	TRBV14	TGTGCCAGCAGCCAACTAGGGGGGAACACTGAAGCTTTCTTT	CASSQLGGNTEAFF
.	TRBJ2-7	once	TRBV30	TGTGCCTGGAATCAGGGGCATTCCTACGAGCAGTACTTC	CAWNQGHSYEQYF
.	TRBJ2-7	.	TRBV7-6	TGTGCCAGCAGCTTAGGGCCCCACAGGAAGGCCTACGAGCAGTACTTC	CASSLGPHRKAYEQYF
.	TRBJ2-3	.	TRBV16	TGTGCCAGCGGACGGGGCACAGATACGCAGTATTTT	CASGRGTDTQYF
.	TRBJ2-1	few	TRBV6-5	TGTGCCACACACCGGGACGGACCCTTGGATGAGCAGTTCTTC	CATHRDGPLDEQFF
.	TRBJ1-5	few	TRBV2	TGTGCCAGCAGTGAAAGCCAGGGTGAGAGTCAGCCCCAGCATTTT	CASSESQGESQPQHF
.	TRBJ1-5	.	TRBV6-1	TGTGCCAGCAGTGAAAGGAGGCATGGTCTAACCTATAGCAATCAGCCCCAGCATTTT	CASSERRHGLTYSNQPQHF
.	TRBJ1-1	.	TRBV27	TGTGCCAGCAGTTTGCGACAGCGAAACACTGAAGCTTTCTTT	CASSLRQRNTEAFF
TRBD2	TRBJ2-1	.	TRBV10-3	TGTGCCATCGGACTAGCGGGTTTTGCTGAGCAGTTCTTC	CAIGLAGFAEQFF
.	TRBJ1-1	.	TRBV4-1	TGCGCCAGCAGCCAATCGGGTTGGCACCCAACAAACACTGAAGCTTTCTTT	CASSQSGWHPTNTEAFF
TRBD2	TRBJ2-1	.	TRBV5-1	TGCGCCAGCAGCGTCTCTAGCGGGAGCTACAATGAGCAGTTCTTC	CASSVSSGSYNEQFF
.	TRBJ2-3	once	TRBV5-4	TGTGCCAGCAGCCAAGGGCTAGAATCTGATACGCAGTATTTT	CASSQGLESDTQYF